The 25 T cell receptor beta chains listed next were all sequenced from one sample in a study of chemoradiotherapy in HPV16-positive cancers. This table comes from immunoSEQ multiplex PCR, and its TCRdb copy is limited to in-frame clones, with some not included. This sample yields 20,000 to 25,000 clones, of which about 90% are seen a single time; under 5.5% belongs to the top ten. The sample in question was blood, obtained from a patient who underwent chemoradiotherapy. Every receptor here comes from a human donor with HPV-associated anogenital cancer.

The chain combines TRBV6-6 with TRBJ1-6; maybe TRBD1 (5 bases). V was pared by 2 bases and J by 5 bases, with 10 bases between. The length of the CDR3 is 15 residues. Germline V gene sequence: CDR1 MNHNY, CDR2 SVGAGI (reference sequence). The CDR3 spells CASSYDGGDNSPLHF. As DNA, the CDR3 is TGTGCCAGCAGTTACGATGGGGGGGATAATTCACCCCTCCACTTT.

The chain's CDR3 is CASSLYAGQGYGYTF. CDR3 DNA sequence: TGCGCCAGCAGCTTGTACGCAGGACAGGGCTATGGCTACACCTTC. The V call is TRBV5-1, the J call TRBJ1-2, with 8 positions matching TRBD1. V was pared by 1 base and J by 4 bases, with 6 bases of the junction left unmatched. Germline V gene data show CDR1 as SGHRS and CDR2 as YFSETQ. The CDR3 is made up of 15 amino acids.

The V call is TRBV4-1, the J call TRBJ1-2, with 9 bases fitting TRBD1. Germline trimming cut 0 bases from V and 3 bases from J; bases unmatched to any gene: 11. The CDR3 is 18 amino acids. The germline V gene encodes CDR1 MGHRA and CDR2 YSYEKL. The CDR3 DNA is TGCGCCAGCAGCCAAGAAATCACCGGGACAGGGCCTGACTATGGCTACACCTTC. Translating it yields CASSQEITGTGPDYGYTF.

V usage is TRBV25-1 and J usage is TRBJ1-4, with D maybe TRBD1 (5 bases). Germline lookup yields CDR1 MGHDK and CDR2 SYGVNS. CDR3 length: 17 residues. Between the trimmed V and J ends, which lost 1 base and 7 bases, there was a span of 19 bases. The CDR3 loop is CASSESPTSEGTEKLFF. The CDR3 nucleotides are TGTGCCAGCAGTGAATCCCCTACATCCGAGGGGACTGAAAAACTGTTTTTT.

This clone was seen only a few times. This chain uses TRBV6-1 with TRBJ2-7, with D tentatively TRBD1 (6 bases). The CDR3 extends over 14 amino acids. Germline V CDR1 and CDR2: MNHNS, SASEGT. V lost 1 base and J 1 base, leaving 8 bases between the germline ends. The CDR3 region is CASSEVTGSYEQYF. CDR3 sequence (DNA): TGTGCCAGCAGTGAAGTGACAGGTTCCTACGAGCAGTACTTC.

V is TRBV5-1 and J is TRBJ2-7, with D uncertain. V lost 6 bases and J lost 4, with 20 bases in between. Germline V gene sequence: CDR1 SGHRS, CDR2 YFSETQ. This CDR3 region has 15 residues. CDR3 sequence: CASKIGNLVAYEQYF. The CDR3 nucleotides read TGCGCCAGCAAGATCGGCAACCTAGTGGCGTACGAGCAGTACTTC.

J is TRBJ1-1 and V is TRBV11-3; D not resolved. Trimming took 5 bases from V and 4 from J, leaving 11 bases between them. Germline assignment: CDR1 SGHNT and CDR2 YENEEA. This CDR3 comprises 13 residues. The DNA of the CDR3 is TGTGCCAGCAGCACTCACAAGGGCACTGAAGCTTTCTTT. It yields the protein CASSTHKGTEAFF.

V gene TRBV27 combines with J gene TRBJ1-1; D is perhaps TRBD1 (5 bases). Trimming removed 4 bases from V and 6 bases from J, with 24 bases in between. Germline V CDR1 and CDR2: MNHEY, SMNVEV (reference sequence). This CDR3 has 17 residues. CDR3 loop: CASSYGQGSTAFAEAFF. CDR3 DNA sequence: TGTGCCAGCAGTTATGGGCAGGGCTCGACCGCCTTCGCTGAAGCTTTCTTT.

The V and J genes are TRBV7-2 and TRBJ2-7, with D possibly matching TRBD1 (7 bases). Deletions cut 5 bases from V and 4 bases from J, with 18 bases between. The length of the CDR3 is 15 residues. The V gene's germline CDR1 is SGHTA and CDR2 FQGNSA. The CDR3 DNA reads TGTGCCAGCAGCCAGCGGGCAGGGGGGCAATACGAGCAGTACTTC. Protein sequence: CASSQRAGGQYEQYF.

This clone was recorded once. This rearrangement joins TRBV30 to TRBJ2-7; TRBD1 matches 11 bases. The CDR3 sequence is 15 residues long. With 0 bases clipped from V and 3 bases from J, the junction kept 4 bases outside the gene matches. In germline, CDR1 is GTSNPN, CDR2 SVGIG (reference sequence). The CDR3 DNA sequence: TGTGCCTGGAGTGTAGGACAGGGGGCTCTCTACGAGCAGTACTTC. Translated: CAWSVGQGALYEQYF.

The CDR3, as DNA: TGTGCCAGCAGCGTAGCAGGTTCACTCAATCAGCCCCAGCATTTT. Protein sequence: CASSVAGSLNQPQHF. The chain recombines TRBV9 with TRBJ1-5; D not resolved. V was pared by 0 bases and J by 3 bases, with 10 bases between. The CDR3 totals 15 residues. Germline V gene data show CDR1 as SGDLS and CDR2 as YYNGEE.

J is TRBJ1-1 and V is TRBV5-4; D call uncertain. CDR1 and CDR2 from the germline V gene are SGHNT and YYREEE (reference sequence). Deletions cut 2 bases from V and 1 base from J, with 12 bases between. CDR3 size: 15 residues. In DNA form, the CDR3 reads TGTGCCAGCAGCTTCCGGGCCCTGGGGAACACTGAAGCTTTCTTT. It codes for CASSFRALGNTEAFF.

The V call is TRBV29-1, the J call TRBJ1-4, with a tentative D call TRBD1 (6 bases). V lost 6 bases, J lost 5 bases, and 19 bases lay in between. Germline V lookup: CDR1 SQVTM, CDR2 ANQGSEA. The CDR3 loop spans 15 amino acids. CDR3 sequence (DNA): TGCAGCGTGAAGCGACAGGCGGGGATCAATGAAAAACTGTTTTTT. Translation: CSVKRQAGINEKLFF.

The rearrangement joins TRBV6-5 to TRBJ2-3; unclear D gene. V lost 4 bases and J 4 bases, leaving 6 bases between the germline ends. The CDR3 totals 12 residues. Per germline, CDR1 MNHEY and CDR2 SVGAGI. The CDR3 loop is CASSFLSDTQYF. CDR3 in DNA: TGTGCCAGCAGTTTCCTTTCAGATACGCAGTATTTT.

This chain links TRBV7-9 with TRBJ2-1; D gene unclear. The ends were cut back, 5 bases at V and 7 bases at J, with 12 bases in the middle. CDR1 is SEHNR and CDR2 is FQNEAQ in the germline V gene (reference sequence). There are 13 residues in the CDR3. Here the CDR3 DNA reads TGTGCCAGCAGCCCAGCGTCTTATAATGAGCAGTTCTTC. Translating it yields CASSPASYNEQFF.

This clone was seen only once. V is TRBV5-5 and J is TRBJ1-6; D is possibly TRBD1 (6 bases). Trimming shortened V by 4 bases and J by 9 bases, and 23 bases separated the two germline ends. Germline CDR1 and CDR2: SGHKS and YYEKEE (reference sequence). The CDR3 is 17 residues long. CDR3 in amino acids: CASSNLGGGRLGSPLHF. In nucleotides, the CDR3 is TGTGCCAGCAGCAATTTGGGCGGGGGGCGATTAGGTTCACCCCTCCACTTT.

CDR3 sequence: CASGPYLDREDTQYF. CDR3 nucleotides: TGTGCCAGCGGCCCCTATTTGGACAGGGAAGATACGCAGTATTTT. This sequence joins TRBV5-4 and TRBJ2-3; 8 nucleotides align to TRBD1. The CDR3 totals 15 residues. Trimming removed 7 bases from V and 5 bases from J; junction bases left unmatched: 12. CDR1 SGHNT and CDR2 YYREEE come from the germline V gene (reference sequence).

In its sample, this clone was seen once. In DNA form, the CDR3 reads TGTGCCAGTGAAGACTGGGGAAGACCCTACGAGCAGTACTTC. Encoded protein: CASEDWGRPYEQYF. The gene calls are TRBV19 and TRBJ2-7; D uncertain. Germline V gene data show CDR1 as LNHDA and CDR2 as SQIVND (reference sequence). V shed 8 bases and J shed 2 bases, with 16 bases lying between them. CDR3 length: 14 residues.

This chain connects TRBV6-4 to TRBJ1-1; D is possibly TRBD1 (6 bases). Germline values: CDR1 MRHNA, CDR2 SNTAGT. The CDR3 runs to 14 residues. V gave up 6 bases and J gave up 1 base, with 12 bases separating them. The CDR3 loop reads CASRPRTANTEAFF. As DNA, the CDR3 is TGTGCCAGCAGACCCAGGACAGCGAACACTGAAGCTTTCTTT.

The gene calls are TRBV29-1 and TRBJ1-2, with 11 bases that match TRBD1. Germline trimming cut 7 bases from V and 6 bases from J; bases unmatched to any gene: 7. CDR3 size: 13 residues. Looked up from germline, CDR1 is SQVTM and CDR2 is ANQGSEA. The CDR3 here is CSAVGQGGHGYTF. The CDR3 nucleotides are TGCAGCGCCGTGGGACAGGGGGGACATGGCTACACCTTC.

The CDR3 DNA reads TGTGCCAGTAGTATCTTCCAGGGTCGAACCACAGATACGCAGTATTTT. It encodes CASSIFQGRTTDTQYF. The gene calls are TRBV19 and TRBJ2-3, with D possibly matching TRBD1 (5 bases). The CDR3 extends over 16 amino acids. Trimming removed 3 bases from V and 2 bases from J, with 15 bases in between. The germline V gene has CDR1 LNHDA and CDR2 SQIVND (reference sequence).

V and J are TRBV18 and TRBJ1-1; unclear D gene. With 3 bases removed from V and 4 bases from J, the gap between germline ends came to 12 bases. Germline assignment: CDR1 KGHSH and CDR2 LQKENI. The CDR3 consists of 14 residues. The CDR3 nucleotides read TGTGCCAGCTCACCCGGGAGGGAGGCCACTGAAGCTTTCTTT. This codes for CASSPGREATEAFF.

DNA of the CDR3: TGTGCCAGCAGCTTAGGGACCCTAAATGAGCAGTTCTTC. It codes for CASSLGTLNEQFF. This chain links TRBV7-8 with TRBJ2-1; D not certain. V was clipped by 1 base and J by 7 bases, with 8 bases between them. The CDR3 spans 13 residues. Germline V gene data show CDR1 as SGHVS and CDR2 as FQNEAQ. The full variable domain, with the rest looked up from reference TRBV7-8 and TRBJ2-1, is GAGVSQSPRYKVAKRGQDVALRCDPISGHVSLFWYQQALGQGPEFLTYFQNEAQLDKSGLPSDRFFAERPEGSVSTLKIQRTQQEDSAVYLCASSLGTLNEQFFGPGTRLTVL.

The J gene is TRBJ2-1, the V gene TRBV4-3, with 7 bases fitting TRBD2. V was clipped by 0 bases and J by 1 base; unmatched bases: 3. CDR1 and CDR2 (germline): LGHNA, YSLEER. The CDR3 contains 16 residues. The CDR3 DNA reads TGCGCCAGCAGCCAAGAGGCGGGAGAATCCTACAATGAGCAGTTCTTC. Residues: CASSQEAGESYNEQFF.

This rearrangement joins TRBV25-1 to TRBJ2-7; possible D gene TRBD2, 5 bases. The V end lost 2 bases, the J end lost 5 bases, and 10 bases lay between the germline ends. Germline V lookup: CDR1 MGHDK, CDR2 SYGVNS. This CDR3 is built from 13 residues. The CDR3 is CASSEKGAHEQYF. CDR3 coding DNA: TGTGCCAGCAGTGAAAAGGGAGCCCACGAGCAGTACTTC.